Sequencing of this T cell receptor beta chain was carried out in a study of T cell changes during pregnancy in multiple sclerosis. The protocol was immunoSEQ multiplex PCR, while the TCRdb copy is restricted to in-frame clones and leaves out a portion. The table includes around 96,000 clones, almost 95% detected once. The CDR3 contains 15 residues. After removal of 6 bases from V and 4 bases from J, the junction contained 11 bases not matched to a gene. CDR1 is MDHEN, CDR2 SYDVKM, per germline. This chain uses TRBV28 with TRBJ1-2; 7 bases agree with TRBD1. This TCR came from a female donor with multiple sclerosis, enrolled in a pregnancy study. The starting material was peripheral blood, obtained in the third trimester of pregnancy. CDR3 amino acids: CASSLTSGTVYGYTF. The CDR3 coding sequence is TGTGCCAGCAGCCTCACATCCGGGACAGTCTATGGCTACACCTTC.